This TCR beta chain was documented in a study of T cells in Graves' hyperthyroidism and ophthalmopathy. The source material, RNA transcripts, was used to amplify TCR beta CDR3 regions. During a first-round RT-PCR of the TCR CDR3, the HTBI primer set was used. TCRdb called the multiplex PCR reads again in MiXCR, with one record for every CDR3 protein. This sample has 550,000 to 800,000 distinct CDR3 sequences, with around 15% found just once. At least ten counts were recorded for this clonotype. Germline loops: CDR1 GTSNPN, CDR2 SVGIG (reference sequence). The CDR3 length is 14 residues. Trimming removed 5 bases from V and 2 bases from J, with 13 bases in between. Diagnosis of hyperthyroidism was new in patients aged 18 to 65, and its duration was under 2 months. 9 to 10 ml fresh peripheral blood yielded the PBMCs.

Sequenced input: blood. This TCR came from a man aged 18 to 29 with Graves' hyperthyroidism. The chain combines TRBV30 with TRBJ2-1; D might be TRBD1 or TRBD2, each matching 5 bases. For the CDR3, the DNA is TGTGCCTGGGACGGGGACGAAGCCTACAATGAGCAGTTCTTC. Translation: CAWDGDEAYNEQFF.